The 30 T cell receptor beta chains presented below share a single source sample, sequenced in a study of blood T cell repertoires in COVID-19. Clones were sequenced by immunoSEQ multiplex PCR, and TCRdb holds only the in-frame ones, with some missing. The data contain tens of thousands of clones, approximately 80% of them singletons. Sequencing was carried out using peripheral blood. The receptors stem from a woman older than 75 with acute or convalescent COVID-19.

The chain uses TRBV7-9 and TRBJ1-2; D perhaps matches TRBD1 (5 bases). CDR1 is SEHNR and CDR2 is FQNEAQ in the germline V gene (reference sequence). Deletions cut 1 base from V and 3 bases from J, with 18 bases between. This CDR3 region has 17 residues. The CDR3 here is CASSLGGVQGSDYGYTF. The CDR3, as DNA: TGTGCCAGCAGCTTAGGAGGTGTCCAGGGAAGCGACTATGGCTACACCTTC.

V usage is TRBV4-3 and J usage is TRBJ1-5; maybe TRBD1 (5 bases). Germline-derived CDR1 and CDR2 are LGHNA and YSLEER. CDR3 length: 15 residues. Trimming left V 0 bases short and J 4 bases short, with 10 bases between. CDR3 DNA sequence: TGCGCCAGCAGCCAAGATTGGCGGACAAATCAGCCCCAGCATTTT. Protein sequence: CASSQDWRTNQPQHF.

This chain joins TRBV3-1 (or the pseudogene TRBV3-2) and TRBJ1-1, with 9 bases fitting TRBD1. The CDR3 extends over 16 amino acids. Germline V gene sequence: CDR1 LGHDT, CDR2 YNNKEL (reference sequence). Trimming took 2 bases from V and 1 from J; bases not matched to a gene: 5. The CDR3 DNA follows: TGTGCCAGCAGCCAAACAGGGGGCGGCCGGAACACTGAAGCTTTCTTT. Encoded protein: CASSQTGGGRNTEAFF.

The chain combines TRBV7-9 with TRBJ2-7; 12 bases map to TRBD1. There are 14 residues in the CDR3. Trimming took 3 bases from V and 7 from J; bases not matched to a gene: 4. Germline V gives CDR1 SEHNR, CDR2 FQNEAQ (reference sequence). The CDR3 here is CASSFGTGGQEQYF. CDR3 nucleotide sequence: TGTGCCAGCAGCTTCGGGACAGGGGGCCAGGAGCAGTACTTC.

The genes are TRBV19 and TRBJ2-1, with 8 bases matching TRBD2. The germline gives CDR1 LNHDA, CDR2 SQIVND (reference sequence). Losses at the gene ends were 5 bases for V and 5 bases for J; bases not matched to a gene: 11. The CDR3 spans 16 residues. The CDR3: CASSLGSGLEDNEQFF. In DNA, the CDR3 is TGTGCCAGTAGTCTGGGTTCGGGACTAGAGGACAATGAGCAGTTCTTC.

The V and J genes are TRBV24-1 and TRBJ1-5; maybe TRBD1 (6 bases). Germline V gene data show CDR1 as KGHDR and CDR2 as SFDVKD. This CDR3 spans 12 amino acids. Trimming left V 10 bases short and J 11 bases short, with 17 bases between. The CDR3 DNA reads as TGTGCCACGGGGACACGGAGTGGGTCCCAGCATTTT. This translates into CATGTRSGSQHF.

CDR3: CASSPWDRAYEQYF. CDR3 nucleotides: TGTGCCAGCAGCCCTTGGGACAGGGCTTACGAGCAGTACTTC. V usage is TRBV5-6 and J usage is TRBJ2-7, with TRBD1 identical over 9 bases. CDR3 length: 14 amino acids. Germline V gene data show CDR1 as SGHDT and CDR2 as YYEEEE. Trimming removed 4 bases from V and 4 bases from J; junction bases left unmatched: 6.

The chain couples TRBV4-3 to TRBJ1-1; D gene uncertain. Trimming shortened V by 6 bases and J by 0 bases, and 11 bases separated the two germline ends. CDR1 and CDR2 from the germline V gene are LGHNA and YSLEER. There are 14 residues in the CDR3. The CDR3 loop is CASRPGGLNTEAFF. CDR3 DNA: TGCGCCAGCAGACCAGGCGGGTTGAACACTGAAGCTTTCTTT.

The chain carries TRBV4-3 and TRBJ1-1, with a weak D call TRBD1 (5 bases). Trimming removed 0 bases at V and 4 bases at J, with 12 bases between. The CDR3 runs 15 residues. CDR1 is LGHNA and CDR2 is YSLEER in the germline V gene. As DNA, the CDR3 is TGCGCCAGCAGCCAAGATCCGTCAGGGCTCACTGAAGCTTTCTTT. This encodes CASSQDPSGLTEAFF.

The chain couples TRBV28 to TRBJ1-5; D possibly corresponds to TRBD1 (6 bases). The CDR3 runs 14 residues. CDR1 and CDR2 (germline): MDHEN, SYDVKM. The V end lost 5 bases, the J end lost 5 bases, and 13 bases lay between the germline ends. The CDR3 nucleotides read TGTGCCAGCAGTCCATCAGGGGTTTATCAGCCCCAGCATTTT. It is translated as CASSPSGVYQPQHF.

The rearrangement joins TRBV5-4 to TRBJ2-1, with a weak D call TRBD1 (6 bases). The CDR3 spans 16 residues. The germline CDR1 and CDR2 sequences are SGHNT and YYREEE (reference sequence). V gave up 4 bases and J gave up 0 bases, with 14 bases separating them. CDR3 region: CASSRPGHSSYNEQFF. The CDR3, as DNA: TGTGCCAGCAGCCGGCCGGGACACAGCTCCTACAATGAGCAGTTCTTC. The full variable domain, rest sourced from reference TRBV5-4 and TRBJ2-1, is ETGVTQSPTHLIKTRGQQVTLRCSSQSGHNTVSWYQQALGQGPQFIFQYYREEENGRGNFPPRFSGLQFPNYSSELNVNALELDDSALYLCASSRPGHSSYNEQFFGPGTRLTVL.

V gene TRBV2 combines with J gene TRBJ2-7; D may be TRBD2 (5 bases). This CDR3 is 14 amino acids long. Germline loops: CDR1 SNHLY, CDR2 FYNNEI. V was clipped by 0 bases and J by 10 bases, with 16 bases between them. CDR3 bases: TGTGCCAGCAGTGAAGCCTCAGGAGCGGCCACTCAGTACTTC. Translating it yields CASSEASGAATQYF. Supplemented by reference TRBV2 and TRBJ2-7, the full variable domain reads EPEVTQTPSHQVTQMGQEVILRCVPISNHLYFYWYRQILGQKVEFLVSFYNNEISEKSEIFDDQFSVERPDGSNFTLKIRSTKLEDSAMYFCASSEASGAATQYFGPGTRLTVT.

This clone was observed a handful of times. This chain's CDR3 is CAIRLPGQKNTEAFF. The CDR3 region has the DNA TGTGCCATCAGACTTCCGGGACAGAAGAACACTGAAGCTTTCTTT. The rearrangement uses TRBV10-3 and TRBJ1-1; the match to TRBD1 covers 7 bases. V shed 6 bases, J shed 1 base, and the junction held 8 bases outside the gene matches. The germline V gene encodes CDR1 ENHRY and CDR2 SYGVKD. The CDR3 consists of 15 residues.

This rearrangement joins TRBV20-1 to TRBJ1-2, with D possibly TRBD1 on 5 matching bases. The CDR3 loop spans 11 amino acids. Trimming pared 6 bases from V and 9 bases from J, leaving 14 bases between. Per germline, CDR1 DFQATT and CDR2 SNEGSKA (reference sequence). CDR3 region: CSAYRGASYTF. CDR3 in DNA: TGCAGTGCCTACCGTGGGGCGAGCTACACCTTC.

The V call is TRBV27, the J call TRBJ2-3, with 11 bases fitting TRBD2. J lost 2 bases, V lost 3 bases, and 10 bases had no gene match. Germline V gives CDR1 MNHEY, CDR2 SMNVEV (reference sequence). This CDR3 comprises 18 residues. Here the CDR3 DNA reads TGTGCCAGCAGTTTGATGACTAGCGGGGTCAGATTCACAGATACGCAGTATTTT. This sequence encodes CASSLMTSGVRFTDTQYF.

The genes are TRBV29-1 and TRBJ2-6; no clear D gene. V gave up 1 base and J gave up 1 base, with 5 bases separating them. CDR1 and CDR2 (germline): SQVTM, ANQGSEA. The CDR3 consists of 14 residues. The CDR3 region is CSVEAVSGANVLTF. The CDR3 coding sequence is TGCAGCGTTGAAGCAGTATCTGGGGCCAACGTCCTGACTTTC.

This rearrangement joins TRBV23-1 to TRBJ2-2, with TRBD2 matching over 10 bases. TRBV23-1 is reported as an ORF; its role is uncertain. The CDR3 runs 18 residues. V lost 2 bases, J lost 0 bases, and 6 bases stayed unmatched. The CDR3 bases are TGCGCCAGCAGTCAACGCCGACTAGCGGGTACGAACACCGGGGAGCTGTTTTTT. Protein product: CASSQRRLAGTNTGELFF.

This clone was seen a few times. The chain is built from TRBV24-1 and TRBJ1-5; D might be TRBD1 (5 bases). V was shortened by 3 bases and J by 6 bases, with 11 bases between the two germline ends. Germline CDR1 KGHDR, CDR2 SFDVKD. This CDR3 contains 14 residues. The DNA of the CDR3 is TGTGCCACCAGTGATCGCGGGGGGATTCAGCCCCAGCATTTT. The encoded protein is CATSDRGGIQPQHF.

The chain couples TRBV28 to TRBJ2-6, with D maybe TRBD2 (5 bases). The ends were cut back, 6 bases at V and 0 bases at J, with 12 bases in the middle. Germline-derived CDR1 and CDR2 are MDHEN and SYDVKM. This CDR3 is 16 amino acids long. CDR3 residues: CASSRPGNSGANVLTF. DNA of the CDR3: TGTGCCAGCAGCCGCCCGGGGAACTCTGGGGCCAACGTCCTGACTTTC. The full variable domain, completed using reference TRBV28 and TRBJ2-6, is DVKVTQSSRYLVKRTGEKVFLECVQDMDHENMFWYRQDPGLGLRLIYFSYDVKMKEKGDIPEGYSVSREKKERFSLILESASTNQTSMYLCASSRPGNSGANVLTFGAGSRLTVL.

V is TRBV30 and J is TRBJ2-5, with TRBD1 matching over 10 bases. J was trimmed by 6 bases and V by 2 bases; bases with no gene match: 3. This CDR3 spans 13 amino acids. CDR1 and CDR2 (germline): GTSNPN, SVGIG (reference sequence). The CDR3 loop is CAWSRGQGKTQYF. In DNA form, the CDR3 reads TGTGCCTGGAGTAGGGGACAGGGGAAGACCCAGTACTTC.

The J gene is TRBJ2-5, the V gene TRBV13, with 7 bases identical to TRBD1. This CDR3 is 15 amino acids long. Trimming took 2 bases from V and 3 from J; bases not matched to a gene: 6. CDR1 and CDR2 (germline): PRHDT, FYEKMQ (reference sequence). This CDR3 reads CASSLMRGQEETQYF. In DNA form, the CDR3 reads TGTGCCAGCAGCTTAATGAGGGGGCAAGAAGAGACCCAGTACTTC.

The genes are TRBV9 and TRBJ2-1, with 9 nucleotides matching TRBD1. The CDR3 runs to 21 residues. J gave up 2 bases and V 0 bases, and 18 bases lay outside the gene matches. From germline, CDR1 is SGDLS and CDR2 YYNGEE. This CDR3 reads CASSVGSVDRGLQSAYNEQFF. In nucleotides, the CDR3 is TGTGCCAGCAGCGTAGGCTCCGTGGACAGGGGTTTACAGTCCGCCTACAATGAGCAGTTCTTC.

The rearrangement links TRBV19 to TRBJ2-2; TRBD2 agrees at 7 bases. Germline V gene sequence: CDR1 LNHDA, CDR2 SQIVND (reference sequence). This CDR3 region has 15 residues. The V segment lost 5 bases and the J segment 2 bases; nucleotides outside the gene matches: 5. CDR3 protein: CASSLSGVNTGELFF. Written as DNA, the CDR3 is TGTGCCAGTAGTTTAAGCGGGGTCAACACCGGGGAGCTGTTTTTT. Based on the CDR3 plus reference TRBV19 and TRBJ2-2, the full variable domain is DGGITQSPKYLFRKEGQNVTLSCEQNLNHDAMYWYRQDPGQGLRLIYYSQIVNDFQKGDIAEGYSVSREKKESFPLTVTSAQKNPTAFYLCASSLSGVNTGELFFGEGSRLTVL.

V is TRBV19 and J is TRBJ1-3; 7 bases line up with TRBD1. Germline CDR1 is LNHDA and CDR2 is SQIVND (reference sequence). The CDR3 is 14 residues long. The J segment lost 4 bases and the V segment lost 6 bases, leaving 6 bases of the junction unmatched. This CDR3 is CASRSQGEGNTIYF. The CDR3 nucleotides are TGTGCCAGTAGGAGCCAGGGGGAAGGAAACACCATATATTTT.

The chain combines TRBV3-1 (or the pseudogene TRBV3-2) with TRBJ1-5, with TRBD1 as a possible D gene (5 bases). In germline, CDR1 is LGHDT, CDR2 YNNKEL (reference sequence). Trimming pared 0 bases from V and 7 bases from J, leaving 7 bases between. This CDR3 spans 13 amino acids. The CDR3 here is CASSQDRQQPQHF. CDR3 in DNA: TGTGCCAGCAGCCAAGACCGACAGCAGCCCCAGCATTTT.

The DNA of the CDR3 is TGTGCCAGCAGCGGCGTCCCGGGTATGAACACTGAAGCTTTCTTT. It specifies CASSGVPGMNTEAFF. V is TRBV5-8 and J is TRBJ1-1; no reliable D call. CDR3 length equals 15 residues. Trimming took off 4 bases at V and 0 bases at J, with 13 bases between the two ends. The germline gives CDR1 SGHTS, CDR2 YDEGEE.

J is TRBJ1-5 and V is TRBV30; D possibly corresponds to TRBD1 (6 bases). The V gene's germline CDR1 is GTSNPN and CDR2 SVGIG (reference sequence). CDR3 length: 15 amino acids. V gave up 3 bases and J gave up 0 bases, with 12 bases separating them. The CDR3 DNA reads as TGTGCCTGGAGCTTTGGACAGTCTAGCAATCAGCCCCAGCATTTT. Translating gives CAWSFGQSSNQPQHF.

The gene calls are TRBV3-1 (or the pseudogene TRBV3-2) and TRBJ2-4, with 9 bases fitting TRBD1. CDR1 and CDR2 from the germline V gene are LGHDT and YNNKEL (reference sequence). V lost 7 bases and J lost 6; bases outside the gene matches: 7. The CDR3 extends over 14 amino acids. CDR3 region: CASTVGQGVNIQYF. In DNA form, the CDR3 reads TGTGCCAGCACTGTGGGACAGGGTGTAAACATTCAGTACTTC.

This clone was observed a few times. The chain links TRBV5-4 to TRBJ2-3; 10 nucleotides line up with TRBD2. CDR3 length: 16 amino acids. Germline trimming cut 4 bases from V and 2 bases from J; bases unmatched to any gene: 7. The V gene's germline CDR1 is SGHNT and CDR2 YYREEE (reference sequence). Written as DNA, the CDR3 is TGTGCCAGCAGCGTTCGTAGCGGGGGGATCACAGATACGCAGTATTTT. The encoded protein is CASSVRSGGITDTQYF.

This clone has just a few counts. The chain couples TRBV7-9 to TRBJ2-7, with 8 bases fitting TRBD1. The CDR3 runs 15 residues. With V trimmed by 1 base and J by 2 bases, 4 bases remained unmatched. Germline V gene sequence: CDR1 SEHNR, CDR2 FQNEAQ (reference sequence). CDR3 in DNA: TGTGCCAGCAGCTTAGAACAGGGGGGTACCTACGAGCAGTACTTC. It encodes CASSLEQGGTYEQYF.